The 28 T cell receptor beta chains listed next were all sequenced from one sample in a study of OX40 agonist ivuxolimab in advanced cancers. Repertoires were generated with immunoSEQ multiplex PCR, while TCRdb's copy carries only in-frame clones and drops some. The sample records 94,000 or so clones, under 90% being singletons. This material consisted of CD4+ or CD8+ T cells sorted from blood, taken in a trial of the OX40 agonist ivuxolimab. The origin of the receptors is an adult with an advanced solid tumor such as melanoma, head and neck, liver or kidney cancer.

The CDR3 here is CASSPLKRAQAKNIQYF. The DNA of the CDR3 is TGTGCCAGCAGCCCTCTTAAACGGGCTCAAGCCAAAAACATTCAGTACTTC. The rearrangement joins TRBV11-2 to TRBJ2-4; unclear D gene. Trimming stripped 5 bases from V and 0 bases from J, with 17 bases between. This CDR3 spans 17 amino acids. Germline V lookup: CDR1 SGHAT, CDR2 FQNNGV.

The sample holds a few counts of this clone. The rearrangement links TRBV7-9 to TRBJ1-6; the match to TRBD1 covers 7 bases. CDR1 SEHNR and CDR2 FQNEAQ come from the germline V gene (reference sequence). The V segment lost 4 bases and the J segment 7 bases; nucleotides outside the gene matches: 4. The CDR3 is 14 amino acids. The chain's CDR3 is CASSWDSRNSPLHF. The DNA of the CDR3 is TGTGCCAGCAGCTGGGACAGTCGAAATTCACCCCTCCACTTT.

V gene TRBV13 combines with J gene TRBJ2-6; D is unresolved. Trimming shortened V by 5 bases and J by 0 bases, and 17 bases separated the two germline ends. The CDR3 loop spans 18 amino acids. In germline, CDR1 is PRHDT, CDR2 FYEKMQ (reference sequence). The CDR3: CASSPSGMVNSGANVLTF. CDR3 coding DNA: TGTGCCAGCAGCCCCTCAGGAATGGTTAACTCTGGGGCCAACGTCCTGACTTTC.

The V gene is TRBV5-1, the J gene TRBJ2-1; no clear D. V dropped 0 bases and J dropped 4 bases, with 11 bases sitting between them. From germline, CDR1 is SGHRS and CDR2 YFSETQ. The CDR3 is 15 amino acids. CDR3 bases: TGCGCCAGCAGCTTGGCGCCGGGCGGATACAATGAGCAGTTCTTC. This encodes CASSLAPGGYNEQFF.

This clone came up many times. This rearrangement joins TRBV9 to TRBJ1-3; 10 bases are a match to TRBD1. The CDR3 loop spans 17 amino acids. Per the germline V gene, CDR1 is SGDLS and CDR2 is YYNGEE. V shed 4 bases, J shed 0 bases, and the junction held 7 bases outside the gene matches. The CDR3 sequence is CASSPRDRGFSGNTIYF. The DNA for the CDR3 is TGTGCCAGCAGCCCCCGGGACAGGGGCTTCTCTGGAAACACCATATATTTT.

The chain joins TRBV10-3 to TRBJ2-1, with TRBD2 matching 8 bases. The CDR3 is 13 amino acids. The germline V gene encodes CDR1 ENHRY and CDR2 SYGVKD. Trimming cost V 9 bases and J 4 bases; bases outside gene matches: 5. The CDR3 loop is CAIAGVLYNEQFF. In DNA, the CDR3 is TGTGCCATAGCGGGGGTCCTTTACAATGAGCAGTTCTTC.

This clone was picked up a small number of times. As DNA, the CDR3 is TGTGCCAGCTCACCGGGCAGCGCCCTTGTAACCGGGGAGCTGTTTTTT. Amino acids: CASSPGSALVTGELFF. The rearrangement joins TRBV18 to TRBJ2-2, with D unclear. The CDR3 has 16 residues. The V and J ends lost 3 bases and 5 bases respectively, with 16 bases between them. CDR1 is KGHSH, CDR2 LQKENI, per germline.

This chain connects TRBV19 to TRBJ2-2; possibly TRBD1 or TRBD2 for D (5 bases each). CDR1 is LNHDA and CDR2 is SQIVND in the germline V gene (reference sequence). This CDR3 spans 15 amino acids. Between the trimmed V and J ends, which lost 5 bases and 6 bases, there was a span of 16 bases. CDR3 protein: CASSAGTNNAGELFF. Written as DNA, the CDR3 is TGTGCCAGTAGTGCCGGGACGAATAACGCCGGGGAGCTGTTTTTT.

The chain is built from TRBV7-2 and TRBJ1-1, with TRBD1 as a possible D gene (6 bases). Germline V lookup: CDR1 SGHTA, CDR2 FQGNSA. Trimming left V 6 bases short and J 2 bases short, with 13 bases between. CDR3 size: 14 residues. The CDR3: CASSRGQSNTEAFF. The CDR3 bases are TGTGCCAGCAGTCGCGGACAGAGCAACACTGAAGCTTTCTTT.

The chain uses TRBV6-5 and TRBJ1-5; D ambiguous. V gave up 9 bases and J gave up 3 bases, with 9 bases separating them. CDR3 size: 12 residues. The germline CDR1 and CDR2 sequences are MNHEY and SVGAGI. CDR3 sequence (DNA): TGTGCCAGTGGTACAGTCAATCAGCCCCAGCATTTT. It yields the protein CASGTVNQPQHF.

The chain carries TRBV19 and TRBJ2-5; maybe TRBD1 (5 bases). The germline CDR1 and CDR2 sequences are LNHDA and SQIVND (reference sequence). CDR3 length: 14 amino acids. Trimming left V 6 bases short and J 0 bases short, with 11 bases between. Here the CDR3 reads CASRGPLNQETQYF. CDR3 DNA sequence: TGTGCCAGTAGGGGGCCTCTCAACCAAGAGACCCAGTACTTC.

The chain recombines TRBV6-5 with TRBJ2-7, with D unclear. Germline CDR1 and CDR2: MNHEY and SVGAGI. Trimming shortened V by 2 bases and J by 0 bases, and 8 bases separated the two germline ends. This CDR3 has 14 residues. The CDR3 loop reads CASSYESGSYEQYF. The CDR3 nucleotides are TGTGCCAGCAGTTACGAATCTGGCTCCTACGAGCAGTACTTC.

This clone was counted once. The chain links TRBV6-6 to TRBJ2-5; no reliable D call. The DNA matches TRBJ2-7 better at its end, which makes the J call doubtful. The CDR3 runs to 12 residues. Germline V gene lookup returns CDR1 MNHNY and CDR2 SVGAGI (reference sequence). CDR3 residues: CASSSTSYEQYF. CDR3 sequence (DNA): TGTGCCAGCAGCTCAACTTCCTACGAGCAGTACTTC.

The rearrangement uses TRBV30 and TRBJ2-1; the D is unclear. In germline, CDR1 is GTSNPN, CDR2 SVGIG (reference sequence). The CDR3 has 14 amino acids. V was pared by 1 base and J by 0 bases, with 7 bases between. In DNA form, the CDR3 reads TGTGCCTGGAGTGGGTCAAACTCCTACAATGAGCAGTTCTTC. Translating gives CAWSGSNSYNEQFF.

The table lists this clone with a count of one. This chain joins TRBV27 and TRBJ2-7; 8 bases are a match to TRBD2. Germline V gene data show CDR1 as MNHEY and CDR2 as SMNVEV (reference sequence). The CDR3 is 15 amino acids. V shed 2 bases, J shed 2 bases, and the junction held 5 bases outside the gene matches. This chain's CDR3 is CASSLSGGQTYEQYF. For the CDR3, the DNA is TGTGCCAGCAGTTTAAGCGGGGGCCAAACCTACGAGCAGTACTTC.

A word on this clone: This sample includes further DNA sequences coding for the same CDR3. The chain carries TRBV30 and TRBJ2-3; D ambiguous. Per germline, CDR1 GTSNPN and CDR2 SVGIG (reference sequence). The germline V and J ends were trimmed by 0 bases and 2 bases, with 3 bases remaining between them. The CDR3 consists of 12 residues. This CDR3 reads CAWSVSTDTQYF. The CDR3 DNA reads as TGTGCCTGGAGTGTTTCCACAGATACGCAGTATTTT. Based on the CDR3 plus reference TRBV30 and TRBJ2-3, the full variable domain is SQTIHQWPATLVQPVGSPLSLECTVEGTSNPNLYWYRQAAGRGLQLLFYSVGIGQISSEVPQNLSASRPQDRQFILSSKKLLLSDSGFYLCAWSVSTDTQYFGPGTRLTVL.

This clone was observed once. V is TRBV4-2 and J is TRBJ2-1; 8 nucleotides agree with TRBD2. There are 16 residues in the CDR3. CDR1 is LGHNA and CDR2 is YNFKEQ in the germline V gene. V shed 0 bases and J 1 base; nucleotides not matched to a gene: 2. CDR3 amino acids: CASSQDPGGSYNEQFF. The CDR3 DNA reads as TGTGCCAGCAGCCAAGATCCGGGGGGGTCCTACAATGAGCAGTTCTTC.

In DNA form, the CDR3 reads TGTGCCAGCAGTCCAGGACAAGAGACCCAGTACTTC. Protein sequence: CASSPGQETQYF. The chain combines TRBV28 with TRBJ2-5; D gene ambiguous. V lost 5 bases, J lost 2 bases, and 6 bases lay in between. The CDR3 sequence is 12 residues long. Germline values: CDR1 MDHEN, CDR2 SYDVKM.

J is TRBJ2-1 and V is TRBV12-2; the tabulated D call, TRBD2, remains unverified against the DNA. TRBV12-2 is a pseudogene locus. The CDR3 runs to 10 residues. This chain's CDR3 is CASRYLRWFF. The CDR3 nucleotides are TGTGCAAGTCGCTATCTTCGGTGGTTCTTC.

The chain recombines TRBV11-2 with TRBJ1-6; D ambiguous. Trimming left V 5 bases short and J 7 bases short, with 12 bases between. Germline-derived CDR1 and CDR2 are SGHAT and FQNNGV. This CDR3 is 14 amino acids long. In nucleotides, the CDR3 is TGTGCCAGCAGCCCATTCGCTAACAATTCACCCCTCCACTTT. Protein: CASSPFANNSPLHF.

The chain is built from TRBV5-1 and TRBJ2-5, with D hard to call. The V end lost 2 bases, the J end lost 5 bases, and 13 bases lay between the germline ends. Germline V gene data show CDR1 as SGHRS and CDR2 as YFSETQ. The CDR3 sequence is 14 residues long. CDR3 in DNA: TGCGCCAGCAGCTTTAGAACGCCGCCTGAGACCCAGTACTTC. This encodes CASSFRTPPETQYF. Full variable domain (rest looked up from reference TRBV5-1 and TRBJ2-5): KAGVTQTPRYLIKTRGQQVTLSCSPISGHRSVSWYQQTPGQGLQFLFEYFSETQRNKGNFPGRFSGRQFSNSRSEMNVSTLELGDSALYLCASSFRTPPETQYFGPGTRLLVL.

The chain links TRBV5-4 to TRBJ1-1; the D is unclear. V was clipped by 1 base and J by 3 bases, with 13 bases between them. The CDR3 contains 15 residues. Germline V gene data show CDR1 as SGHNT and CDR2 as YYREEE (reference sequence). The CDR3 DNA follows: TGTGCCAGCAGCTTGCTAGAGTTTGGGGACACTGAAGCTTTCTTT. Residues: CASSLLEFGDTEAFF.

V usage is TRBV7-9 and J usage is TRBJ1-3, with D perhaps matching TRBD1 (5 bases). Germline CDR1 and CDR2: SEHNR and FQNEAQ (reference sequence). V lost 9 bases and J lost 4, with 10 bases in between. The CDR3 totals 12 residues. The CDR3 reads CASDSAGNTIYF. The CDR3 nucleotides read TGTGCCAGTGACAGTGCCGGAAACACCATATATTTT.

The chain has TRBV6-6 and TRBJ2-4; D gene unclear. The V end was cut by 8 bases, the J end by 1 base, with 15 bases between. The CDR3 is 15 residues long. In germline, CDR1 is MNHNY, CDR2 SVGAGI (reference sequence). In DNA form, the CDR3 reads TGTGCCAGCGGGGTCCTTAATCAGGCCAAAAACATTCAGTACTTC. Its translation is CASGVLNQAKNIQYF.

The V gene is TRBV7-7, the J gene TRBJ2-5, with 8 bases fitting TRBD1. The germline gives CDR1 SSHAT, CDR2 FNYEAQ (reference sequence). This CDR3 comprises 14 residues. V lost 2 bases and J lost 5; bases outside the gene matches: 4. The CDR3 sequence is CASSLSAGGETQYF. CDR3 sequence (DNA): TGTGCCAGCAGCTTAAGTGCAGGGGGCGAGACCCAGTACTTC.

The rearrangement uses TRBV19 and TRBJ2-3; either TRBD1 or TRBD2 may fit D (5 bases each). V dropped 6 bases and J dropped 3 bases, with 16 bases sitting between them. CDR3 length equals 15 residues. The V gene's germline CDR1 is LNHDA and CDR2 SQIVND (reference sequence). CDR3 residues: CASSLRGGRTDTQYF. The CDR3 DNA is TGTGCCAGTAGCCTACGTGGGGGACGGACAGATACGCAGTATTTT.

V gene TRBV4-3 combines with J gene TRBJ2-1; TRBD2 agrees at 13 bases. Looked up from germline, CDR1 is LGHNA and CDR2 is YSLEER. Trimming removed 4 bases from V and 5 bases from J; junction bases left unmatched: 5. This CDR3 is 16 amino acids long. CDR3 protein: CASSPGTSGGDNEQFF. The CDR3 DNA is TGCGCCAGCAGCCCTGGTACTAGCGGGGGGGACAATGAGCAGTTCTTC.

The genes are TRBV12-5 and TRBJ1-2; D remains unclear. The germline V and J ends were trimmed by 4 bases and 4 bases, with 13 bases remaining between them. The CDR3 runs 14 residues. The V gene's germline CDR1 is LGHNT and CDR2 FRNRAP. The CDR3 sequence: CASGSLPRGYGYTF. The CDR3 region has the DNA TGTGCTAGTGGTTCCCTCCCCCGGGGCTATGGCTACACCTTC.